The 18 T cell receptor beta chains given below trace back to one sample, sequenced in a study of beta chain features in type 1 diabetes. Which antigens these TCRs recognize remains unknown. Since all of the isolated RNA was reverse transcribed, expressed TCRB transcripts were what got sequenced. Using immunoSEQ multiplex PCR, the repertoire was profiled, and TCRdb retains in-frame clones only, with some absent. The table has hundreds of thousands of clones, approximately 9.9% seen once; the top ten hold less than 1.2%. Findings of the study overall: Among all four CD4+ subsets, Type 1 diabetes patients had TCRB CDR3s that were moderately but significantly shorter.

Input material: central memory CD4+ T cells from blood. The receptors were sampled from a man in his thirties or forties with type 1 diabetes.

Comments on this clone: The identical CDR3 is also encoded by other nucleotide sequences in the sample. The chain combines TRBV7-2 with TRBJ2-3; D call uncertain. The CDR3 is 12 residues long. The germline CDR1 and CDR2 sequences are SGHTA and FQGNSA. The V end was cut by 4 bases, the J end by 3 bases, with 5 bases between. CDR3 residues: CASSSRTDTQYF. CDR3 sequence (DNA): TGTGCCAGCAGCTCCAGGACAGATACGCAGTATTTT.

The chain uses TRBV14 and TRBJ2-5, with a tentative D call TRBD2 (5 bases). V was shortened by 1 base and J by 9 bases, with 21 bases between the two germline ends. Germline V gene data show CDR1 as SGHDN and CDR2 as FVKESK. The CDR3 length is 16 residues. CDR3 DNA sequence: TGTGCCAGCAGCCAAGTTTTAGGGTCCATGATCGGGGCCCAGTACTTC. It encodes CASSQVLGSMIGAQYF.

This clone occurred a few times. V usage is TRBV9 and J usage is TRBJ1-2; D perhaps matches TRBD1 (5 bases). Germline CDR1 reads SGDLS; CDR2 reads YYNGEE. The CDR3 extends over 13 amino acids. Trimming removed 0 bases at V and 7 bases at J, with 10 bases between. The CDR3 region has the DNA TGTGCCAGCAGCGTAGAGGATGGGGGTGGCTACACCTTC. Its protein is CASSVEDGGGYTF.

The chain has TRBV30 and TRBJ1-5; a possible D gene is TRBD1 (5 bases). The CDR3 loop spans 13 amino acids. Germline CDR1 reads GTSNPN; CDR2 reads SVGIG (reference sequence). V lost 3 bases, J lost 7 bases, and 13 bases lay in between. CDR3 in DNA: TGTGCCTGGAGCCGGGGGATGGGCCAGCCCCAGCATTTT. It is translated as CAWSRGMGQPQHF.

This clone occurred a few times. The chain carries TRBV2 and TRBJ2-7; the D is unclear. Trimming cost V 5 bases and J 3 bases, with 14 bases left between them. Germline CDR1 and CDR2: SNHLY and FYNNEI. This CDR3 comprises 14 residues. As DNA, the CDR3 is TGTGCCAGCAGTCTCGAAGGATCTCACTACGAGCAGTACTTC. The encoded protein is CASSLEGSHYEQYF.

This clone came up a few times. At the DNA level, this CDR3 is encoded by other sequences in the same sample as well. This rearrangement joins TRBV2 to TRBJ1-5; tentative D call: TRBD1 (6 bases). CDR1 SNHLY and CDR2 FYNNEI come from the germline V gene. CDR3 length: 15 amino acids. V shed 1 base and J shed 5 bases, with 12 bases lying between them. The CDR3 region has the DNA TGTGCCAGCAGTGAAGGGCGAGGGGGAGATCAGCCCCAGCATTTT. Residues: CASSEGRGGDQPQHF.

The chain is built from TRBV11-2 and TRBJ2-5; D might be TRBD2 (7 bases). Trimming pared 4 bases from V and 5 bases from J, leaving 17 bases between. Germline CDR1 SGHAT, CDR2 FQNNGV. This CDR3 has 15 amino acids. CDR3 sequence (DNA): TGTGCCAGCAGCTATCTGGGGGGGCCGGAGGAGACCCAGTACTTC. This encodes CASSYLGGPEETQYF.

This clone was seen only a few times. The rearrangement links TRBV7-2 to TRBJ1-5, with D perhaps TRBD1 (5 bases). Trimming shortened V by 1 base and J by 6 bases, and 13 bases separated the two germline ends. CDR3 length equals 15 residues. Germline CDR1 SGHTA, CDR2 FQGNSA. CDR3 DNA sequence: TGTGCCAGCAGCTTAGATTATGGGGGGACTCAGCCCCAGCATTTT. Translated, it gives CASSLDYGGTQPQHF.

Worth noting for this clone: Other DNA sequences within the sample encode an identical CDR3. V is TRBV28 and J is TRBJ2-7, with D perhaps being TRBD1 or TRBD2 (5 bases each). The CDR3 length is 15 residues. Germline V gives CDR1 MDHEN, CDR2 SYDVKM. V was shortened by 3 bases and J by 4 bases, with 16 bases between the two germline ends. The CDR3 DNA sequence: TGTGCCAGCAGTTTCACCGGGACGGACCCTTACGAGCAGTACTTC. Residues: CASSFTGTDPYEQYF.

The genes are TRBV5-6 and TRBJ2-4; D is unresolved. The length of the CDR3 is 13 residues. V was pared by 1 base and J by 7 bases, with 9 bases between. Germline V gene data show CDR1 as SGHDT and CDR2 as YYEEEE. The CDR3 loop is CASSLRPLNIQYF. Here the CDR3 DNA reads TGTGCCAGCAGCTTGAGGCCCCTTAACATTCAGTACTTC.

This clone was counted between two and nine times. The V gene is TRBV19, the J gene TRBJ1-1, with a weak D call TRBD1 (6 bases). The CDR3 covers 15 residues. Trimming stripped 8 bases from V and 2 bases from J, with 18 bases between. Germline values: CDR1 LNHDA, CDR2 SQIVND (reference sequence). CDR3 DNA sequence: TGTGCCAGTCTAACTCCAACAGGGACCAACACTGAAGCTTTCTTT. Translated, it gives CASLTPTGTNTEAFF.

This clone was observed a handful of times. This chain links TRBV29-1 with TRBJ1-2; D is perhaps TRBD1 (6 bases). Trimming shortened V by 3 bases and J by 9 bases, and 11 bases separated the two germline ends. The CDR3 has 11 amino acids. Germline CDR1 SQVTM, CDR2 ANQGSEA. The CDR3 protein is CSVDPGARYTF. CDR3 coding DNA: TGCAGCGTTGATCCGGGGGCACGCTACACCTTC.

The genes are TRBV11-2 and TRBJ1-6, with 9 bases lining up with TRBD1. Trimming cost V 5 bases and J 9 bases; bases outside gene matches: 8. The CDR3 contains 15 residues. Germline CDR1 SGHAT, CDR2 FQNNGV. CDR3 residues: CASSPEGQGGSPLHF. CDR3 nucleotides: TGTGCCAGCAGCCCCGAGGGACAGGGTGGTTCACCCCTCCACTTT.

The chain recombines TRBV4-3 with TRBJ1-1; a possible D gene is TRBD1 (5 bases). V shed 5 bases and J shed 4 bases, with 14 bases lying between them. The CDR3 length is 14 residues. Germline CDR1 is LGHNA and CDR2 is YSLEER. CDR3 in DNA: TGCGCCAGCAGCGACGGGGCAAGATCCACTGAAGCTTTCTTT. Protein product: CASSDGARSTEAFF.

The V and J genes are TRBV7-2 and TRBJ1-2; D not resolved. V was shortened by 1 base and J by 6 bases, with 12 bases between the two germline ends. CDR3 length: 14 residues. CDR1 is SGHTA, CDR2 FQGNSA, per germline. The CDR3 reads CASSLVVTSDGYTF. CDR3 sequence (DNA): TGTGCCAGCAGCTTAGTAGTAACCTCTGATGGCTACACCTTC. Complete variable domain (other parts from reference TRBV7-2 and TRBJ1-2): GAGVSQSPSNKVTEKGKDVELRCDPISGHTALYWYRQSLGQGLEFLIYFQGNSAPDKSGLPSDRFSAERTGGSVSTLTIQRTQQEDSAVYLCASSLVVTSDGYTFGSGTRLTVV.

The V and J genes are TRBV5-1 and TRBJ2-7; TRBD1 agrees at 9 bases. Unmatched junction bases numbered 10, after V lost 6 bases and J lost 6 bases. Germline assignment: CDR1 SGHRS and CDR2 YFSETQ. The CDR3 runs to 14 residues. This CDR3 is CASTLGQGPGEQYF. DNA of the CDR3: TGCGCCAGCACCCTAGGACAGGGGCCGGGCGAGCAGTACTTC.

This clone has just a few counts. This sequence joins TRBV5-1 and TRBJ2-6, with a possible D match to TRBD1 (6 bases). V dropped 2 bases and J dropped 4 bases, with 7 bases sitting between them. Germline V CDR1 and CDR2: SGHRS, YFSETQ. The CDR3 consists of 14 residues. The CDR3 is CASSFGTGANVLTF. Written as DNA, the CDR3 is TGCGCCAGCAGCTTTGGGACAGGGGCCAACGTCCTGACTTTC. The full variable domain, its missing parts supplied by reference TRBV5-1 and TRBJ2-6, is KAGVTQTPRYLIKTRGQQVTLSCSPISGHRSVSWYQQTPGQGLQFLFEYFSETQRNKGNFPGRFSGRQFSNSRSEMNVSTLELGDSALYLCASSFGTGANVLTFGAGSRLTVL.

The V gene is TRBV7-6, the J gene TRBJ2-1; 9 positions match TRBD2. CDR1 is SGHVS and CDR2 is FNYEAQ in the germline V gene. CDR3 size: 17 residues. After removal of 2 bases from V and 2 bases from J, the junction contained 7 bases not matched to a gene. The CDR3 here is CASSLQASGTAYNEQFF. The CDR3 bases are TGTGCCAGCAGCTTACAGGCTAGCGGGACCGCCTACAATGAGCAGTTCTTC.